This T cell receptor (beta chain) was profiled in a study of blood T cell repertoires in COVID-19. Study details: Samples of COVID-19 (acute and convalescent) were obtained from the United States, Italy and Spain.

The V end lost 1 base, the J end lost 8 bases, and 11 bases lay between the germline ends. Germline assignment: CDR1 SGHDN and CDR2 FVKESK. The CDR3 loop spans 13 amino acids. Libraries were prepared by immunoSEQ multiplex PCR; TCRdb keeps only in-frame clonotypes and omits some of them. The table includes roughly 200,000 clones, around 91% detected once. The V gene is TRBV14, the J gene TRBJ1-2; D not resolved. The receptor's source is a man aged 50-59 years with acute or convalescent COVID-19. The sequenced sample consisted of peripheral blood. Here the CDR3 DNA reads TGTGCCAGCAGCCAAGTAATCGCTGGCGGCTACACCTTC. Translating it yields CASSQVIAGGYTF.